This T cell receptor (beta chain) was documented in a study of control samples from healthy donors and cancer patients. Generated by immunoSEQ multiplex PCR, the TCRdb table keeps only in-frame clones and is missing some. This table has about 170,000 clones, about 86% appearing once. This clone was detected only a few times. This receptor was identified in a woman aged 30 to 39 in good health. Source material: blood.

The CDR3 loop reads CASSVSISSGANVLTF. The CDR3 DNA sequence: TGTGCCAGCAGTGTCAGCATCAGCTCTGGGGCCAACGTCCTGACTTTC. The rearrangement links TRBV6-1 to TRBJ2-6; no clear D. V shed 4 bases and J shed 0 bases, with 10 bases lying between them. CDR3 length equals 16 residues. Per the germline V gene, CDR1 is MNHNS and CDR2 is SASEGT.